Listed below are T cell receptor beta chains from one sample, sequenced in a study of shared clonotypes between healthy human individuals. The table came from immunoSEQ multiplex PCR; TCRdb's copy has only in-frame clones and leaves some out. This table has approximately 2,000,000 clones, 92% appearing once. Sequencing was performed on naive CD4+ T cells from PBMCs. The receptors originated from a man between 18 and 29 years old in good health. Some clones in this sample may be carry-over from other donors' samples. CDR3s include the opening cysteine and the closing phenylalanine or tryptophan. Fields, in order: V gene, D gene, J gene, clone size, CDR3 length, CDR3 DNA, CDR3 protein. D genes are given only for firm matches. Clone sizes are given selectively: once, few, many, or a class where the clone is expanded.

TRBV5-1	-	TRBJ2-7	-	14	TGCGCCAGCAGCTTGGGACAGAATGGGGACGAGCAGTACTTC	CASSLGQNGDEQYF
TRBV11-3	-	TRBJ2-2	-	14	TGTGCCAGCAGCTCCACACAGAACACCGGGGAGCTGTTTTTT	CASSSTQNTGELFF
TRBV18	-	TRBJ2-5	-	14	TGTGCCAGCTCTCCCGGGACTGACCAAGAGACCCAGTACTTC	CASSPGTDQETQYF
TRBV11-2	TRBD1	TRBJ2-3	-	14	TGTGCCAGCAGCCCGGGGACAGGGGCAGATACGCAGTATTTT	CASSPGTGADTQYF
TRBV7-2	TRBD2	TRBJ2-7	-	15	TGTGCCAGCAGCTCCGGGACTAGCGGGACATACGAGCAGTACTTC	CASSSGTSGTYEQYF
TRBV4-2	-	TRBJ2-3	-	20	TGTGCCAGCAGCCAGGAAGGGCTCCCTCGGCGGGCGTCTAGCACAGATACGCAGTATTTT	CASSQEGLPRRASSTDTQYF
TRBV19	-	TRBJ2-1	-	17	TGTGCCAGTAGTAGCCGGACCGGCACCCGATTAAACAATGAGCAGTTCTTC	CASSSRTGTRLNNEQFF
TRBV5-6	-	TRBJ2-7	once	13	TGTGCCAGCAGCTTGGGGGTCCGGGACGAGCAGTACTTC	CASSLGVRDEQYF
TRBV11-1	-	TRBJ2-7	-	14	TGTGCCAGCAGCGGGCGGGGAGCATATGAGCGGCAGTACTTC	CASSGRGAYERQYF
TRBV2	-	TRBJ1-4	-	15	TGTGCCAGCAGTTTCCAGGACAGACCTAATGAAAAACTGTTTTTT	CASSFQDRPNEKLFF
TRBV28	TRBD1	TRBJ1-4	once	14	TGTGCCAGCAGTTTTTTGGACAGGGATGAAAAACTGTTTTTT	CASSFLDRDEKLFF
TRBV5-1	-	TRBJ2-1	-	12	TGCGCCAGCAGCCAGATGCTCGATGAGCAGTTCTTC	CASSQMLDEQFF
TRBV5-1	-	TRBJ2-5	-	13	TGCGCCAGCAGCCCAAGGGGTGGGGAGACCCAGTACTTC	CASSPRGGETQYF
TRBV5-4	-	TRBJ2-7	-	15	TGTGCCAGCAGCCAGGTCCAGTCTGGGTATATCGTGCAGTACTTC	CASSQVQSGYIVQYF
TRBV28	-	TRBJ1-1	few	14	TGTGCCAGCAGTTTAGCCACAGGACTCACTGAAGCTTTCTTT	CASSLATGLTEAFF
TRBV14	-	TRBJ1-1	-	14	TGTGCCAGCAGCCAAGAACCCCGGAACACTGAAGCTTTCTTT	CASSQEPRNTEAFF
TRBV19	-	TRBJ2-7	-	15	TGTGCCAGTAGTATAGGGGGAATTCGGAGCTACGAGCAGTACTTC	CASSIGGIRSYEQYF
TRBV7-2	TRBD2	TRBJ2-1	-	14	TGTGCCAGCAGCTCACCTAGCGGGAACAATGAGCAGTTCTTC	CASSSPSGNNEQFF
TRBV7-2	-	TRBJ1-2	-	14	TGTGCCAGCAGCCCCTTTATGGAGGACGAGGGCTACACCTTC	CASSPFMEDEGYTF
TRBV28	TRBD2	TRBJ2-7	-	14	TGTGCCAGTTGGACTAGCGGGAGGGCCCGGGAGCAGTACTTC	CASWTSGRAREQYF
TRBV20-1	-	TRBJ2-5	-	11	TGCAGTGCTAACCCGAAAGAGACCCAGTACTTC	CSANPKETQYF
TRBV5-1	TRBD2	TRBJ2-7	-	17	TGCGCCAGCAGCGGAGGAGGGGCTAGCGGGGTTCCCTACGAGCAGTACTTC	CASSGGGASGVPYEQYF
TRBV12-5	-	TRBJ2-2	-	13	TGTGCTAGCCGAGGGCGTGACACCGGGGAGCTGTTTTTT	CASRGRDTGELFF
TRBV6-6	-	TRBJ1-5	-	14	TGTGCCAGCAGTTATGGACAGTTCAATCAGCCCCAGCATTTT	CASSYGQFNQPQHF
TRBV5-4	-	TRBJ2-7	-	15	TGTGCCAGCAGCCCCGGGATCTTAGTCCCCTACGAGCAGTACTTC	CASSPGILVPYEQYF